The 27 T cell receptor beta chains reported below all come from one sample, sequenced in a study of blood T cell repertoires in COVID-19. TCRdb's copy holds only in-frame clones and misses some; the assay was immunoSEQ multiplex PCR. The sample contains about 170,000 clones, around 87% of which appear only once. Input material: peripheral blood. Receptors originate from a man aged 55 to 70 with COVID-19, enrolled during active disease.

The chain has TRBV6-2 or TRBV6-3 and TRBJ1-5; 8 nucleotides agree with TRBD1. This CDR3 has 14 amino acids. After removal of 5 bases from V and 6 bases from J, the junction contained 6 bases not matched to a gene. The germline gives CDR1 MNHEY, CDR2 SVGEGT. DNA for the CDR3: TGTGCCAGCAGTGCAGGGGGCTGGGGTCAGCCCCAGCATTTT. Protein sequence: CASSAGGWGQPQHF.

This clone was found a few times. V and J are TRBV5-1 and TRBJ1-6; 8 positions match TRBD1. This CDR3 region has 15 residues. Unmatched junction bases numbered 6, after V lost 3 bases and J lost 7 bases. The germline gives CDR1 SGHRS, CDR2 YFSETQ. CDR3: CASSSQGANNSPLHF. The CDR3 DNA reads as TGCGCCAGCAGCTCGCAGGGGGCTAACAATTCACCCCTCCACTTT.

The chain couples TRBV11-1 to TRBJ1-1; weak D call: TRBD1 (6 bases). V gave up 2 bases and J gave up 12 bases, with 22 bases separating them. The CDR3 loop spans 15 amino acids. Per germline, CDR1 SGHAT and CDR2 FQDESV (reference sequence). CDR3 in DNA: TGTGCCAGCAGCTTACCAGGGGAGGGAACCCAAAGGACTTTCTTT. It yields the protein CASSLPGEGTQRTFF.

The CDR3 DNA sequence: TGTGCCACCAGACAAACAGGGGGGAATGGCTACACCTTC. Its translation is CATRQTGGNGYTF. The chain recombines TRBV15 with TRBJ1-2, with 8 bases that match TRBD1. V gave up 6 bases and J gave up 6 bases; unmatched junction bases: 6. Germline lookup yields CDR1 LNHNV and CDR2 YYDKDF (reference sequence). The CDR3 consists of 13 residues.

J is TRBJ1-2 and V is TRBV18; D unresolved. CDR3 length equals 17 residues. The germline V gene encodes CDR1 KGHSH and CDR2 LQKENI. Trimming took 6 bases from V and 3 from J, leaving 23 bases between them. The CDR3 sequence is CASSTIGRPRVDYGYTF. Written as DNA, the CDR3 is TGTGCCAGCTCCACCATAGGGAGACCCCGGGTGGACTATGGCTACACCTTC.

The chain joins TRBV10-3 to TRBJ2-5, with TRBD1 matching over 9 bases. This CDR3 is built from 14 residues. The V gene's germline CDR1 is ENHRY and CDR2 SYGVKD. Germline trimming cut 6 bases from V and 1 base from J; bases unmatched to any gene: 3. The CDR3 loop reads CAIRGTGRQETQYF. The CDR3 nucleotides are TGTGCCATCAGGGGGACAGGGCGCCAAGAGACCCAGTACTTC.

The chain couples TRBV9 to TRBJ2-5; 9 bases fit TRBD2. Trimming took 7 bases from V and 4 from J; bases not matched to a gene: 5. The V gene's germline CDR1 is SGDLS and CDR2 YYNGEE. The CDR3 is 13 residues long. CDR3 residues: CASRASGTETQYF. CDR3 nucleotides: TGTGCCAGCCGGGCTAGCGGGACAGAGACCCAGTACTTC.

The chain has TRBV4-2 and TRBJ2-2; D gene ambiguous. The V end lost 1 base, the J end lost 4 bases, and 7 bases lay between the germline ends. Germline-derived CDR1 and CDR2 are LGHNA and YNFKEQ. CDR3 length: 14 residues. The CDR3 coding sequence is TGTGCCAGCAGCCAAGCGGTTTTCACCGGGGAGCTGTTTTTT. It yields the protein CASSQAVFTGELFF.

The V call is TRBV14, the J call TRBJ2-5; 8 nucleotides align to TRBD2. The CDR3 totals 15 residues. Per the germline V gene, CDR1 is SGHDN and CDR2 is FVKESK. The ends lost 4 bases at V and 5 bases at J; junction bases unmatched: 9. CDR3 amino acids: CASSRPRGASETQYF. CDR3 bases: TGTGCCAGCAGCCGACCGCGGGGGGCCTCGGAGACCCAGTACTTC.

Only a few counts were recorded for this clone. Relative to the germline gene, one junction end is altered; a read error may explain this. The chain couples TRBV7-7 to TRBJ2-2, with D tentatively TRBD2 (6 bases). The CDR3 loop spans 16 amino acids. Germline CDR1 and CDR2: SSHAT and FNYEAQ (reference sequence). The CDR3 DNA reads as TGTGCTAGCAGCCCCGGAGGGCAGGGCTACACCGGGGAGCTGTTTTTT. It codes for CASSPGGQGYTGELFF.

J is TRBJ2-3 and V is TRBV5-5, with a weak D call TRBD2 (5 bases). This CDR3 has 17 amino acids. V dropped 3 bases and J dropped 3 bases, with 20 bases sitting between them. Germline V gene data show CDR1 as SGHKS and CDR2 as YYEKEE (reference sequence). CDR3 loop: CASSSSPGVIRTDTQYF. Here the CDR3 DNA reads TGTGCCAGCAGCTCAAGCCCCGGGGTAATTAGGACAGATACGCAGTATTTT.

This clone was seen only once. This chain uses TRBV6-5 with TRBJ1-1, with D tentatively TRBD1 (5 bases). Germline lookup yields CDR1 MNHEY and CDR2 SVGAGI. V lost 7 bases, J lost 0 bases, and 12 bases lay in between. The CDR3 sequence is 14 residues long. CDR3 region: CASTLGQLNTEAFF. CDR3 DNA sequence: TGTGCCAGCACTCTGGGGCAGTTGAACACTGAAGCTTTCTTT.

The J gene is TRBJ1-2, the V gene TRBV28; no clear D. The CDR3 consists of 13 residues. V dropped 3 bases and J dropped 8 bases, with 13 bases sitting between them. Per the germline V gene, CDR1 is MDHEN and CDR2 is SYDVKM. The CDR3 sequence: CASSLHSIGGYTF. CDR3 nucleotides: TGTGCCAGCAGTTTGCACAGCATAGGAGGCTACACCTTC.

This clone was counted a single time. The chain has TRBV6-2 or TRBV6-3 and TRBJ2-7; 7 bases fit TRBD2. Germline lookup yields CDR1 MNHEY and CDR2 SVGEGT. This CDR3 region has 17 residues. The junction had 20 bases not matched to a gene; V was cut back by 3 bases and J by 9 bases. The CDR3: CASSYLSAGQPSGRQYF. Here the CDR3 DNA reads TGTGCCAGCAGTTATCTTTCAGCGGGGCAGCCGTCTGGTCGGCAGTACTTC.

CDR3: CASRGGLAGTDTQYF. The CDR3 region has the DNA TGTGCCAGCAGGGGGGGACTAGCGGGAACAGATACGCAGTATTTT. J is TRBJ2-3 and V is TRBV6-5; TRBD2 matches 13 bases. Germline V gives CDR1 MNHEY, CDR2 SVGAGI. The CDR3 consists of 15 residues. The V and J ends lost 6 bases and 3 bases, in that order; junction bases with no gene match: 3.

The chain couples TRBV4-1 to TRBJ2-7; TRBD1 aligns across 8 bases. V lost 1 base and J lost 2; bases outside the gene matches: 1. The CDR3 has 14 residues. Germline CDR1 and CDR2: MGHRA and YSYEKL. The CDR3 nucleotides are TGCGCCAGCAGCCAAGGGACAGGGACCTACGAGCAGTACTTC. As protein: CASSQGTGTYEQYF.

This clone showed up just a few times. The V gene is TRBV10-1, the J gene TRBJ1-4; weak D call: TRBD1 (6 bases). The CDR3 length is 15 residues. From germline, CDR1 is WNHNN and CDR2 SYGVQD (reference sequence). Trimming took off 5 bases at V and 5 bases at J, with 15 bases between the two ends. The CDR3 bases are TGCGCCAGCAGTAAAGCCGGGACACCAAATGAAAAACTGTTTTTT. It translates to CASSKAGTPNEKLFF.

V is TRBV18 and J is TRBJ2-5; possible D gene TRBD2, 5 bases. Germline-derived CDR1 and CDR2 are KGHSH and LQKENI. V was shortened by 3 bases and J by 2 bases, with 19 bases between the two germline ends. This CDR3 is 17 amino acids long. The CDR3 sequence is CASSPRSAAERQETQYF. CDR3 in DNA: TGTGCCAGCTCACCGAGATCGGCAGCGGAAAGACAAGAGACCCAGTACTTC.

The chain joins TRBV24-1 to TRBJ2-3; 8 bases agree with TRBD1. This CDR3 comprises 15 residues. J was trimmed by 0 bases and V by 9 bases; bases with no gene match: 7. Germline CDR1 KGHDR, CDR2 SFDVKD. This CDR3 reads CATSNRGASTDTQYF. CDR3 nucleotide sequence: TGTGCCACCTCCAACAGGGGGGCTAGCACAGATACGCAGTATTTT.

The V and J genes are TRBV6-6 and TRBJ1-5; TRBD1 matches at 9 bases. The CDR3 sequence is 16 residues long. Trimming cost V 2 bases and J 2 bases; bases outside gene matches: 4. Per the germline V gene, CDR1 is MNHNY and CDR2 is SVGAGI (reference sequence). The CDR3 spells CASSYRDREGNQPQHF. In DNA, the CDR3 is TGTGCCAGCAGTTACCGGGACAGGGAAGGCAATCAGCCCCAGCATTTT.

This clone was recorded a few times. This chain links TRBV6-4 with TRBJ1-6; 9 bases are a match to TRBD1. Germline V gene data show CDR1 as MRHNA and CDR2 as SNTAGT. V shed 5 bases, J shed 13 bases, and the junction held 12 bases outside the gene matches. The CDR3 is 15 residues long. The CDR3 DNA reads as TGTGCCAGCAGTACTACTCCGGGACAGGGAAATCCCCTCCACTTT. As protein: CASSTTPGQGNPLHF.

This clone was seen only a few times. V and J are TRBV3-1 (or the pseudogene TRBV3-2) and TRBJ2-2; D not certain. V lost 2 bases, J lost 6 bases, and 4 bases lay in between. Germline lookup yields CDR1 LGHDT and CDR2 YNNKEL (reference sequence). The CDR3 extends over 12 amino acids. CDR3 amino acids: CASSQLSGELFF. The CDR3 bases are TGTGCCAGCAGCCAACTGTCCGGGGAGCTGTTTTTT.

CDR3 loop: CASSVEPRDRGSEQFF. CDR3 nucleotides: TGTGCCAGCAGCGTAGAACCTCGGGACAGGGGGTCGGAGCAGTTCTTC. The chain links TRBV9 to TRBJ2-1, with 11 bases lining up with TRBD1. V dropped 0 bases and J dropped 10; count of bases not matched to a gene: 9. This CDR3 has 16 residues. Germline-derived CDR1 and CDR2 are SGDLS and YYNGEE.

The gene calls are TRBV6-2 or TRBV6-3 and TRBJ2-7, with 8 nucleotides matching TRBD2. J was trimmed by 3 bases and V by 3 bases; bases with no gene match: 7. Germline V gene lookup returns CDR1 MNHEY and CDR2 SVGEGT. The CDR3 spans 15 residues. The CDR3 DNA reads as TGTGCCAGCAGTTATAGTAGCGGGGCATTCTACGAGCAGTACTTC. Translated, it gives CASSYSSGAFYEQYF.

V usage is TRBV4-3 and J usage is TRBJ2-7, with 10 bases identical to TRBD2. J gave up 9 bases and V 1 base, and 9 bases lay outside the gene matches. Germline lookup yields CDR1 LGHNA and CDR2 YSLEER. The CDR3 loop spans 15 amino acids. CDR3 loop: CASSQVLSGRSGQYF. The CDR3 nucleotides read TGCGCCAGCAGCCAAGTGCTTAGCGGGAGGTCGGGGCAGTACTTC.

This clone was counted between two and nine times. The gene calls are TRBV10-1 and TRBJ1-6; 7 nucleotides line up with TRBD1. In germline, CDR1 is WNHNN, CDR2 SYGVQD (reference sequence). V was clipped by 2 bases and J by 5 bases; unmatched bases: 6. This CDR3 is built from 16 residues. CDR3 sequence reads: CASSEPRDRDNSPLHF. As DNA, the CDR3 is TGCGCCAGCAGTGAGCCCCGGGACAGAGATAATTCACCCCTCCACTTT.

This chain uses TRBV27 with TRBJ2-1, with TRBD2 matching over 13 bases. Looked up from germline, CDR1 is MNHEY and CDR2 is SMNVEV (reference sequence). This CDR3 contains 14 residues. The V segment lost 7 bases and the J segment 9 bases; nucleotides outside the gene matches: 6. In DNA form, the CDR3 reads TGTGCCAGCAATTCCGGACTAGCGGGGGTTGAGCAGTTCTTC. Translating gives CASNSGLAGVEQFF.